These 20 T cell receptor beta chains originate from one sample sequenced in a study of blood T cell repertoires in COVID-19 (dated by TCRdb to the early 2020s). The receptor library was made with the immunoSEQ multiplex PCR assay. As stored in TCRdb, this immuneACCESS dataset retains in-frame rearrangements with V and J assigned. A fraction of the clones does not appear; measured against another copy, unresolved V genes explain less than half of the discrepancy, and the remainder lacks a known reason. This sample lists about 58,000 clones; 75% to 85% were detected once. The ten largest make up approximately 30% of the sample. Sequencing was performed on peripheral blood. The receptors originated from a human donor in a cohort sampled during active COVID-19.

The gene calls are TRBV5-1 and TRBJ2-1; perhaps TRBD2 as D (6 bases). V was clipped by 4 bases and J by 5 bases, with 16 bases between them. Per germline, CDR1 SGHRS and CDR2 YFSETQ. The CDR3 length is 15 residues. CDR3 sequence: CASSPWGESHNEQFF. The CDR3 DNA is TGCGCCAGCAGCCCTTGGGGGGAATCCCACAATGAGCAGTTCTTC.

The gene calls are TRBV2 and TRBJ1-5; 12 nucleotides align to TRBD1. The J segment lost 5 bases and the V segment lost 6 bases, leaving 5 bases of the junction unmatched. Germline V gene data show CDR1 as SNHLY and CDR2 as FYNNEI. CDR3 size: 15 residues. Here the CDR3 reads CASSGTGGPYQPQHF. DNA for the CDR3: TGTGCCAGCAGCGGGACAGGGGGCCCTTATCAGCCCCAGCATTTT. The whole variable domain, filled in from reference TRBV2 and TRBJ1-5, reads EPEVTQTPSHQVTQMGQEVILRCVPISNHLYFYWYRQILGQKVEFLVSFYNNEISEKSEIFDDQFSVERPDGSNFTLKIRSTKLEDSAMYFCASSGTGGPYQPQHFGDGTRLSIL.

The chain combines TRBV15 with TRBJ1-4; D uncertain. V lost 7 bases and J lost 8, with 14 bases in between. CDR1 and CDR2 from the germline V gene are LNHNV and YYDKDF (reference sequence). This CDR3 comprises 13 residues. DNA of the CDR3: TGTGCCACCAATAGAGGGTTTTACGAAAAACTGTTTTTT. Amino acid sequence: CATNRGFYEKLFF.

The chain employs TRBV30 and TRBJ1-1; 7 bases line up with TRBD1. Germline CDR1 is GTSNPN and CDR2 is SVGIG (reference sequence). V was clipped by 3 bases and J by 10 bases; unmatched bases: 5. CDR3 length: 11 residues. DNA for the CDR3: TGTGCCTGGAGACAGGGGTCAGCAGCTTTCTTT. Its protein product is CAWRQGSAAFF.

This clone was seen once. The same CDR3 arises from other DNA sequences in this sample as well. The chain uses TRBV27 and TRBJ1-1; the D gene is possibly TRBD1 (5 bases). CDR3 size: 13 residues. From germline, CDR1 is MNHEY and CDR2 SMNVEV (reference sequence). The V and J ends lost 3 bases and 4 bases respectively, with 9 bases between them. CDR3: CASSLGRGTEAFF. DNA for the CDR3: TGTGCCAGCAGTTTGGGGCGGGGCACTGAAGCTTTCTTT.

The chain recombines TRBV3-1 (or the pseudogene TRBV3-2) with TRBJ1-3, with unresolved D. CDR1 is LGHDT and CDR2 is YNNKEL in the germline V gene (reference sequence). The length of the CDR3 is 19 residues. Trimming removed 1 base at V and 0 bases at J, with 19 bases between. The CDR3 bases are TGTGCCAGCAGCCAAGGGCAGGTCCGGTGGGCCTTCTCTGGAAACACCATATATTTT. This codes for CASSQGQVRWAFSGNTIYF.

The V gene is TRBV7-2, the J gene TRBJ1-2, with D possibly matching TRBD1 (6 bases). V was pared by 5 bases and J by 5 bases, with 15 bases between. The CDR3 consists of 14 residues. CDR1 and CDR2 from the germline V gene are SGHTA and FQGNSA. The CDR3 DNA follows: TGTGCCAGCAGCCCTGACAGGCTACTTTATGGCTACACCTTC. This gives the protein CASSPDRLLYGYTF.

The chain couples TRBV4-2 to TRBJ1-2; D not certain. Between the trimmed V and J ends, which lost 0 bases and 8 bases, there was a span of 16 bases. The CDR3 sequence is 15 residues long. The germline CDR1 and CDR2 sequences are LGHNA and YNFKEQ. CDR3 nucleotides: TGTGCCAGCAGCCAAGAATTTAGGGTCCCGGGAGGCTACACCTTC. This codes for CASSQEFRVPGGYTF.

This clone was counted a few times. The chain recombines TRBV6-2 or TRBV6-3 with TRBJ1-5; D gene uncertain. CDR3 length equals 16 residues. Germline V gene sequence: CDR1 MNHEY, CDR2 SVGEGT. V dropped 6 bases and J dropped 3 bases, with 18 bases sitting between them. The CDR3 DNA follows: TGTGCCAGCAGCTCACCTCGGATCGCGGACAATCAGCCCCAGCATTTT. Protein: CASSSPRIADNQPQHF.

The CDR3 nucleotides are TGTGCCATAAAATCAGGGGGCTCGGGCACTGAAGCTTTCTTT. Protein product: CAIKSGGSGTEAFF. The rearrangement joins TRBV28 to TRBJ1-1, with 8 bases that match TRBD1. In germline, CDR1 is MDHEN, CDR2 SYDVKM. After removal of 10 bases from V and 4 bases from J, the junction contained 11 bases not matched to a gene. There are 14 residues in the CDR3.

The rearrangement joins TRBV7-3 to TRBJ2-7; 9 bases align to TRBD1. The ends lost 4 bases at V and 2 bases at J; junction bases unmatched: 9. Per the germline V gene, CDR1 is SGHTA and CDR2 is FQGTGA. The CDR3 covers 16 residues. CDR3: CASSSTGTGKTYEQYF. As DNA, the CDR3 is TGTGCCAGCAGCTCTACCGGGACAGGGAAAACCTACGAGCAGTACTTC.

This clone showed up just a few times. This chain uses TRBV10-1 with TRBJ1-1, with TRBD1 identical over 11 bases. The CDR3 length is 14 residues. Trimming cost V 2 bases and J 4 bases; bases outside gene matches: 0. Germline V lookup: CDR1 WNHNN, CDR2 SYGVQD (reference sequence). The DNA of the CDR3 is TGCGCCAGCAGTGAGGGGACAGGGGGCACTGAAGCTTTCTTT. The encoded protein is CASSEGTGGTEAFF.

The V gene is TRBV6-5, the J gene TRBJ2-2, with TRBD1 as a possible D gene (6 bases). V lost 6 bases and J 3 bases, leaving 14 bases between the germline ends. The CDR3 spans 15 residues. Looked up from germline, CDR1 is MNHEY and CDR2 is SVGAGI. As DNA, the CDR3 is TGTGCCAGCAGGAACAGGGCCCAGGACACCGGGGAGCTGTTTTTT. Translating it yields CASRNRAQDTGELFF.

V and J are TRBV3-1 (or the pseudogene TRBV3-2) and TRBJ2-7; TRBD2 agrees at 8 bases. Germline V gene sequence: CDR1 LGHDT, CDR2 YNNKEL (reference sequence). The CDR3 spans 12 residues. The junction had 1 base not matched to a gene; V was cut back by 3 bases and J by 6 bases. The DNA of the CDR3 is TGTGCCAGCAGCCACGGGGGGGCCGAGCAGTACTTC. It codes for CASSHGGAEQYF.

The rearrangement uses TRBV3-1 (or the pseudogene TRBV3-2) and TRBJ2-1, with 11 nucleotides matching TRBD2. CDR3 length: 13 residues. The V segment lost 4 bases and the J segment 16 bases; nucleotides outside the gene matches: 9. Germline V CDR1 and CDR2: LGHDT, YNNKEL (reference sequence). The CDR3 reads CASSPNTGLAAFF. The CDR3 DNA reads as TGTGCCAGCAGCCCTAATACGGGACTAGCGGCCTTCTTC.

The DNA for the CDR3 is TGTGCCAGCAGTAGCGGGGGGGCCAATGAGCAGTTCTTC. This encodes CASSSGGANEQFF. The J gene is TRBJ2-1, the V gene TRBV6-4; 10 nucleotides agree with TRBD2. Trimming took 5 bases from V and 6 from J; bases not matched to a gene: 1. CDR1 is MRHNA, CDR2 SNTAGT, per germline. The CDR3 consists of 13 residues.

V usage is TRBV6-2 or TRBV6-3 and J usage is TRBJ2-6; a possible D gene is TRBD1 (6 bases). Germline values: CDR1 MNHEY, CDR2 SVGEGT. V was pared by 0 bases and J by 4 bases, with 19 bases between. This CDR3 is built from 19 residues. CDR3 in amino acids: CASSYSLGALSSGANVLTF. The CDR3 region has the DNA TGTGCCAGCAGTTACTCTCTGGGGGCTTTATCTTCCGGGGCCAACGTCCTGACTTTC.

This chain connects TRBV30 to TRBJ2-5; unclear D gene. CDR3 length: 12 amino acids. CDR1 GTSNPN and CDR2 SVGIG come from the germline V gene (reference sequence). Trimming took off 3 bases at V and 4 bases at J, with 9 bases between the two ends. In nucleotides, the CDR3 is TGTGCCTGGAGAGGCTCGGGAGAGACCCAGTACTTC. It yields the protein CAWRGSGETQYF.

This chain links TRBV6-5 with TRBJ1-2; D may be TRBD1 (5 bases). The CDR3 spans 11 residues. The V end was cut by 9 bases, the J end by 2 bases, with 7 bases between. The germline V gene encodes CDR1 MNHEY and CDR2 SVGAGI. The CDR3 sequence: CASDRNYGYTF. CDR3 nucleotides: TGTGCCAGTGACAGAAACTATGGCTACACCTTC.

The sample holds one count of this clone. The rearrangement joins TRBV6-2 or TRBV6-3 to TRBJ1-5; tentatively, D is TRBD1 (5 bases). There are 16 residues in the CDR3. Between the trimmed V and J ends, which lost 5 bases and 4 bases, there was a span of 18 bases. Germline V CDR1 and CDR2: MNHEY, SVGEGT. CDR3 in amino acids: CASSAGQQMKNQPQHF. In DNA, the CDR3 is TGTGCCAGCAGTGCGGGGCAGCAGATGAAAAATCAGCCCCAGCATTTT.